Here is one T cell receptor (beta chain) with its context. Its antigen is not identified. V was clipped by 8 bases and J by 7 bases, with 15 bases between them. The CDR3 totals 12 residues. CDR1 SQVTM and CDR2 ANQGSEA come from the germline V gene. Negatively enriched CD4+ T cells were divided by CD45RA into naive and memory. The record originates from a study of shared clonotypes between healthy human individuals. Broader study findings: Generation probabilities of non-shared clonotypes were lower (relative to those shared by all four donors).

Method: immunoSEQ multiplex PCR; TCRdb's copy keeps in-frame clones and lacks some. The repertoire includes 2 million to 2.5 million clones, 80% to 95% of them detected once, and 0.37% sits in the top ten. The sample consisted of naive CD4+ T cells from PBMCs. Subset in this sample: CD45RA+ positively selected. The receptor was derived from a man aged 18 to 29 in good health. Some clones in this sample may be carry-over from other donors' samples. This chain links TRBV29-1 with TRBJ2-1, with D tentatively TRBD1 (5 bases). The CDR3 reads CSTGQGWNEQFF. The CDR3 DNA reads as TGCAGCACGGGCCAGGGTTGGAATGAGCAGTTCTTC.